One and the same sample provided the 29 T cell receptor beta chains below, sequenced in a study of blood T cells in healthy people across ages. Sample-barcoded 5' priming and a J-beta primer mix drove a second PCR of roughly 7 to 11 cycles. TCRdb passed the 5' RACE reads through MiXCR, listing each CDR3 protein once. The sample lists roughly 1.7 million distinct CDR3 sequences; roughly 30% were seen once. Sequenced sample: blood. The source is a woman under 40 in good health.

This chain joins TRBV5-1 and TRBJ1-3; 9 positions match TRBD1. Trimming took 1 base from V and 0 from J; bases not matched to a gene: 2. The CDR3 has 16 amino acids. Germline V gives CDR1 SGHRS, CDR2 YFSETQ. The CDR3 DNA follows: TGCGCCAGCAGCTTGACAGGGGGCATCTCTGGAAACACCATATATTTT. Translation gives CASSLTGGISGNTIYF.

J is TRBJ2-3 and V is TRBV12-3 or TRBV12-4; 11 bases line up with TRBD2. Unmatched junction bases numbered 4, after V lost 6 bases and J lost 2 bases. The CDR3 is made up of 15 amino acids. The CDR3 region is CASRQTSGTTDTQYF. In nucleotides, the CDR3 is TGTGCCAGCAGGCAGACTAGCGGGACCACAGATACGCAGTATTTT.

The rearrangement links TRBV2 to TRBJ2-4, with no clear D. The J call may be incorrect, as the DNA end agrees better with TRBJ2-7. The germline CDR1 and CDR2 sequences are SNHLY and FYNNEI. The CDR3 has 14 residues. CDR3 residues: CASRADPGAYEQYF. CDR3 nucleotides: TGTGCCAGCAGGGCAGATCCTGGGGCCTACGAGCAGTACTTC.

This clonotype is a singleton in its sample. V gene TRBV18 combines with J gene TRBJ2-5, with 8 nucleotides matching TRBD1. This CDR3 has 13 residues. CDR1 and CDR2 from the germline V gene are KGHSH and LQKENI. CDR3 protein: CATGGGRQETQYF. The CDR3 DNA reads TGTGCTACAGGGGGAGGCCGACAAGAGACCCAGTACTTC.

The CDR3 protein is CASSSQPTDYGYTF. The CDR3 nucleotides are TGTGCCAGCAGCTCCCAACCGACAGACTATGGCTACACCTTC. This chain links TRBV7-9 with TRBJ1-2; maybe TRBD1 (5 bases). Trimming pared 4 bases from V and 3 bases from J, leaving 12 bases between. The length of the CDR3 is 14 residues. Germline CDR1 is SEHNR and CDR2 is FQNEAQ (reference sequence).

This clonotype was detected a few times. The J gene is TRBJ2-1, the V gene TRBV27; D gene unclear. Per germline, CDR1 MNHEY and CDR2 SMNVEV (reference sequence). The V gene lost 2 bases and the J gene lost 6 bases, with 8 bases spanning the gap. This CDR3 region has 13 residues. CDR3 protein: CASSLNGLNEQFF. In nucleotides, the CDR3 is TGTGCCAGCAGTTTAAACGGTCTCAATGAGCAGTTCTTC.

This clonotype was counted between two and nine times. The chain links TRBV20-1 to TRBJ1-1; D may be TRBD1 (6 bases). CDR3 length: 15 amino acids. Germline-derived CDR1 and CDR2 are DFQATT and SNEGSKA (reference sequence). V was cut by 5 bases and J by 3 bases, with 19 bases left in between. CDR3 amino acids: CSAGIGGRGYTEAFF. The CDR3 DNA reads as TGCAGTGCTGGGATAGGGGGGCGCGGTTACACTGAAGCTTTCTTT.

The sample holds one count of this clonotype. The rearrangement links TRBV10-3 to TRBJ2-3, with 7 bases identical to TRBD1. The CDR3 totals 11 residues. CDR1 ENHRY and CDR2 SYGVKD come from the germline V gene. V lost 10 bases to trimming and J lost 9 bases; unmatched junction nucleotides: 7. CDR3 region: CASTRGHTQYF. CDR3 nucleotide sequence: TGTGCCAGTACGAGGGGGCACACGCAGTATTTT.

A remark on this clonotype: Sequence at one end of the junction differs from germline and may be a read error. The genes are TRBV6-1 and TRBJ2-5, with TRBD1 matching 8 bases. The CDR3 covers 14 residues. Germline CDR1 MNHNS, CDR2 SASEGT. Written as DNA, the CDR3 is TGTGCCAGCAGGGAAGCAGGGGGCAGGAAGACCCAGTACTTC. Its translation: CASREAGGRKTQYF.

The chain has TRBV20-1 and TRBJ2-5; D might be TRBD2 (6 bases). Trimming stripped 3 bases from V and 4 bases from J, with 18 bases between. The germline V gene encodes CDR1 DFQATT and CDR2 SNEGSKA (reference sequence). The length of the CDR3 is 15 residues. The CDR3 DNA reads as TGCAGTGCTAGGCATCCGGGAGAGGTAGGAGAGACCCAGTACTTC. Its protein is CSARHPGEVGETQYF.

This chain uses TRBV6-4 with TRBJ1-2; TRBD1 agrees at 8 bases. CDR1 MRHNA and CDR2 SNTAGT come from the germline V gene. The CDR3 is 17 amino acids. With V trimmed by 2 bases and J by 3 bases, 11 bases remained unmatched. CDR3 bases: TGTGCCAGCAGTGACGTCTATCGCCCGGACAGGGACTATGGCTACACCTTC. Translation gives CASSDVYRPDRDYGYTF.

The rearrangement uses TRBV5-4 and TRBJ1-2; tentative D call: TRBD1 (5 bases). Germline CDR1 is SGHNT and CDR2 is YYREEE (reference sequence). This CDR3 is built from 12 residues. The V and J ends lost 3 bases and 7 bases respectively, with 10 bases between them. As DNA, the CDR3 is TGTGCCAGCAGCTCCGGGACTTCTGGCTACACCTTC. As protein: CASSSGTSGYTF.

The J gene is TRBJ1-5, the V gene TRBV20-1; 7 nucleotides line up with TRBD1. Germline values: CDR1 DFQATT, CDR2 SNEGSKA (reference sequence). This CDR3 is 17 amino acids long. The V segment lost 6 bases and the J segment 0 bases; nucleotides outside the gene matches: 14. This CDR3 reads CSATLPDRPYSNQPQHF. The CDR3, as DNA: TGCAGTGCAACCCTGCCGGACAGGCCTTATAGCAATCAGCCCCAGCATTTT.

The chain is built from TRBV11-2 and TRBJ2-1; 10 positions agree with TRBD2. CDR1 is SGHAT, CDR2 FQNNGV, per germline. V was clipped by 5 bases and J by 3 bases; unmatched bases: 10. The CDR3 length is 17 residues. This CDR3 is CASSPLGAGGIYNEQFF. The CDR3, as DNA: TGTGCCAGCAGCCCACTGGGAGCGGGGGGGATCTACAATGAGCAGTTCTTC. Using reference TRBV11-2 and TRBJ2-1 for the parts outside the CDR3, the full variable domain is EAGVAQSPRYKIIEKRQSVAFWCNPISGHATLYWYQQILGQGPKLLIQFQNNGVVDDSQLPKDRFSAERLKGVDSTLKIQPAKLEDSAVYLCASSPLGAGGIYNEQFFGPGTRLTVL.

The rearrangement links TRBV3-1 to TRBJ1-2; D is perhaps TRBD1 (5 bases). Germline lookup yields CDR1 LGHDT and CDR2 YNNKEL (reference sequence). The CDR3 is 15 amino acids. Trimming pared 1 base from V and 6 bases from J, leaving 15 bases between. The CDR3: CASSQGINRLNGYTF. The CDR3 DNA reads TGTGCCAGCAGCCAAGGGATTAACAGGCTGAATGGCTACACCTTC.

This clonotype was counted between two and nine times. The rearrangement uses TRBV2 and TRBJ2-1; D perhaps matches TRBD1 (6 bases). This CDR3 has 15 residues. CDR1 SNHLY and CDR2 FYNNEI come from the germline V gene. The V and J ends lost 3 bases and 0 bases respectively, with 9 bases between them. The DNA of the CDR3 is TGTGCCAGCAGTGACAGGGGAACCTCCTACAATGAGCAGTTCTTC. Residues: CASSDRGTSYNEQFF.

The chain carries TRBV4-1 and TRBJ2-3; 9 positions match TRBD1. The CDR3 totals 15 residues. The V gene end was trimmed by 8 bases and the J gene end by 3 bases; junction bases not matched to a gene: 9. Germline values: CDR1 MGHRA, CDR2 YSYEKL. CDR3 protein: CASGWGGQGTDTQYF. DNA for the CDR3: TGCGCCAGCGGATGGGGTGGACAGGGGACAGATACGCAGTATTTT.

The chain carries TRBV9 and TRBJ1-2; D perhaps matches TRBD1 (6 bases). The V gene's germline CDR1 is SGDLS and CDR2 YYNGEE. The CDR3 length is 14 residues. Trimming took 3 bases from V and 1 from J, leaving 10 bases between them. CDR3: CASSGTEGNYGYTF. The CDR3 bases are TGTGCCAGCAGCGGGACAGAGGGTAACTATGGCTACACCTTC.

V usage is TRBV3-1 and J usage is TRBJ2-7, with 11 positions matching TRBD2. Germline V gene data show CDR1 as LGHDT and CDR2 as YNNKEL (reference sequence). V shed 1 base and J 10 bases; nucleotides not matched to a gene: 15. The CDR3 covers 17 residues. The DNA of the CDR3 is TGTGCCAGCAGCCAAGGCTCTAGCGGGGGGCCCGGTGGGGCCCAGTACTTC. This sequence encodes CASSQGSSGGPGGAQYF.

In regard to this clonotype: Sequence at one end of the junction differs from germline and may be a read error. The chain joins TRBV6-1 to TRBJ2-1, with 13 bases aligning to TRBD2. CDR3 length: 14 amino acids. The germline V gene has CDR1 MNHNS and CDR2 SASEGT. This CDR3 reads CVSRGLAGDNEQFF. The CDR3 DNA is TGTGTCAGCCGTGGACTAGCGGGAGACAATGAGCAGTTCTTC.

This clonotype was seen just once. V usage is TRBV9 and J usage is TRBJ2-7; 7 nucleotides agree with TRBD1. V shed 2 bases and J 6 bases; nucleotides not matched to a gene: 11. CDR1 and CDR2 (germline): SGDLS, YYNGEE. The CDR3 has 15 amino acids. CDR3 loop: CASSVQSTGTREQYF. Here the CDR3 DNA reads TGTGCCAGCAGCGTCCAATCGACAGGGACCCGCGAGCAGTACTTC. The full variable domain, rest sourced from reference TRBV9 and TRBJ2-7, is DSGVTQTPKHLITATGQRVTLRCSPRSGDLSVYWYQQSLDQGLQFLIQYYNGEERAKGNILERFSAQQFPDLHSELNLSSLELGDSALYFCASSVQSTGTREQYFGPGTRLTVT.

The chain uses TRBV20-1 and TRBJ1-1; TRBD1 is a possible D gene (6 bases). The germline V gene has CDR1 DFQATT and CDR2 SNEGSKA (reference sequence). V lost 5 bases and J lost 5, with 18 bases in between. The CDR3 loop spans 14 amino acids. CDR3 nucleotide sequence: TGCAGTGCTTCGGACCAGGGGCCGGGAACTGAAGCTTTCTTT. Its protein is CSASDQGPGTEAFF.

The V call is TRBV5-1, the J call TRBJ1-6, with 8 positions matching TRBD1. Per germline, CDR1 SGHRS and CDR2 YFSETQ. Trimming took 4 bases from V and 7 from J; bases not matched to a gene: 10. The CDR3 is made up of 16 amino acids. Here the CDR3 DNA reads TGCGCCAGCAGCCGGACCGGACAGGGCAGAAATTCACCCCTCCACTTT. Amino acids: CASSRTGQGRNSPLHF. The variable domain in full, with the rest retrieved from reference TRBV5-1 and TRBJ1-6, is KAGVTQTPRYLIKTRGQQVTLSCSPISGHRSVSWYQQTPGQGLQFLFEYFSETQRNKGNFPGRFSGRQFSNSRSEMNVSTLELGDSALYLCASSRTGQGRNSPLHFGNGTRLTVT.

The V call is TRBV18, the J call TRBJ2-7, with 10 bases fitting TRBD1. The CDR3 is 13 amino acids. V dropped 8 bases and J dropped 4; count of bases not matched to a gene: 5. CDR1 is KGHSH, CDR2 LQKENI, per germline. As DNA, the CDR3 is TGTGCCAGCGCGGGGGGACAGGGGTACGAGCAGTACTTC. It encodes CASAGGQGYEQYF. Variable domain in full (rest from reference TRBV18 and TRBJ2-7): NAGVMQNPRHLVRRRGQEARLRCSPMKGHSHVYWYRQLPEEGLKFMVYLQKENIIDESGMPKERFSAEFPKEGPSILRIQQVVRGDSAAYFCASAGGQGYEQYFGPGTRLTVT.

This clonotype was counted once. The chain uses TRBV20-1 and TRBJ2-3, with D hard to call. The germline V gene has CDR1 DFQATT and CDR2 SNEGSKA (reference sequence). V was pared by 5 bases and J by 0 bases, with 9 bases between. This CDR3 is 13 amino acids long. The CDR3 coding sequence is TGCAGTGCTGATACGGAAAGCACAGATACGCAGTATTTT. Protein: CSADTESTDTQYF.

J is TRBJ2-1 and V is TRBV9; D call uncertain. Germline V CDR1 and CDR2: SGDLS, YYNGEE. The CDR3 spans 13 residues. V gave up 0 bases and J gave up 6 bases, with 7 bases separating them. CDR3 protein: CASSVDQANEQFF. Here the CDR3 DNA reads TGTGCCAGCAGCGTAGACCAGGCCAATGAGCAGTTCTTC. Supplemented by reference TRBV9 and TRBJ2-1, the full variable domain reads DSGVTQTPKHLITATGQRVTLRCSPRSGDLSVYWYQQSLDQGLQFLIQYYNGEERAKGNILERFSAQQFPDLHSELNLSSLELGDSALYFCASSVDQANEQFFGPGTRLTVL.

The chain couples TRBV7-9 to TRBJ2-5, with TRBD2 identical over 7 bases. This CDR3 spans 14 amino acids. V was pared by 4 bases and J by 5 bases, with 7 bases of the junction left unmatched. CDR1 is SEHNR and CDR2 is FQNEAQ in the germline V gene (reference sequence). CDR3 nucleotides: TGTGCCAGCAGCTCCACCCGGACTAGGGAGACCCAGTACTTC. It is translated as CASSSTRTRETQYF.

This clonotype was seen more than once but under ten times. The chain couples TRBV7-2 to TRBJ2-7; 8 nucleotides agree with TRBD2. V was clipped by 3 bases and J by 2 bases; unmatched bases: 12. The CDR3 runs 17 residues. Germline CDR1 and CDR2: SGHTA and FQGNSA. CDR3 nucleotide sequence: TGTGCCAGCAGCTTTATTCCGGGAGGGCCAGTAGCCTACGAGCAGTACTTC. Protein sequence: CASSFIPGGPVAYEQYF.

The count of this clonotype is one. The missing conserved phenylalanine or tryptophan at the end of this CDR3 makes a read error likely. The chain is built from TRBV11-2 and TRBJ2-1, with D unresolved. V was shortened by 8 bases and J by 5 bases, with 16 bases between the two germline ends. The CDR3 consists of 14 residues. Germline CDR1 and CDR2: SGHAT and FQNNGV. The CDR3 region is CASCIGVGNNEQFL. The CDR3 coding sequence is TGTGCCAGCTGCATTGGCGTTGGGAACAATGAGCAGTTCTTG.